The 16 T cell receptor beta chains given below trace back to one sample, sequenced in a study of OX40 agonist ivuxolimab in advanced cancers. Measured with immunoSEQ multiplex PCR; TCRdb has only the in-frame clones, and not every one. The sample records about 96,000 clones, more than 80% being singletons. The material was CD4+ or CD8+ T cells sorted from blood, obtained in a trial of the OX40 agonist ivuxolimab. The receptors derive from an adult with an advanced solid tumor such as melanoma, head and neck, liver or kidney cancer.

This chain uses TRBV6-4 with TRBJ2-3; 9 nucleotides agree with TRBD2. The V and J ends lost 1 base and 1 base, in that order; junction bases with no gene match: 0. Germline V gene lookup returns CDR1 MRHNA and CDR2 SNTAGT. The CDR3 spans 15 residues. CDR3 in amino acids: CASSDLAGGTDTQYF. CDR3 sequence (DNA): TGTGCCAGCAGTGACTTAGCGGGGGGCACAGATACGCAGTATTTT.

The V call is TRBV7-6, the J call TRBJ2-3; 8 bases line up with TRBD1. Per the germline V gene, CDR1 is SGHVS and CDR2 is FNYEAQ. This CDR3 contains 15 residues. Trimming at V came to 5 bases and at J to 5 bases, leaving 9 bases not matched to a gene. The CDR3 DNA reads as TGTGCCAGCAGCCTACAGGGGGAGAGGGGAGATACGCAGTATTTT. This gives the protein CASSLQGERGDTQYF.

The chain is built from TRBV12-5 and TRBJ2-4; tentative D call: TRBD1 (5 bases). From germline, CDR1 is LGHNT and CDR2 FRNRAP. Trimming pared 5 bases from V and 8 bases from J, leaving 16 bases between. The CDR3 runs 14 residues. CDR3 loop: CASGQPRQGDIQYF. CDR3 bases: TGTGCTAGTGGTCAACCAAGGCAGGGTGACATTCAGTACTTC.

The chain couples TRBV7-9 to TRBJ2-3; 9 positions agree with TRBD1. CDR1 is SEHNR, CDR2 FQNEAQ, per germline (reference sequence). This CDR3 region has 15 residues. Trimming at V came to 5 bases and at J to 4 bases, leaving 7 bases not matched to a gene. CDR3 amino acids: CASSPRTGVADTQYF. CDR3 DNA sequence: TGTGCCAGCAGCCCGCGGACAGGGGTTGCAGATACGCAGTATTTT.

The chain links TRBV5-1 to TRBJ2-7, with 9 bases that match TRBD1. With 0 bases clipped from V and 6 bases from J, the junction kept 4 bases outside the gene matches. The germline V gene encodes CDR1 SGHRS and CDR2 YFSETQ. The CDR3 sequence is 14 residues long. This CDR3 is CASSLGDRGTEQYF. The CDR3 region has the DNA TGCGCCAGCAGCTTGGGTGACAGGGGGACCGAGCAGTACTTC.

The rearrangement uses TRBV10-3 and TRBJ1-1; D may be TRBD1 (6 bases). CDR1 is ENHRY, CDR2 SYGVKD, per germline. The CDR3 is made up of 14 amino acids. Trimming took 4 bases from V and 7 from J, leaving 16 bases between them. CDR3 sequence: CAISGGGSGFEAFF. The DNA for the CDR3 is TGTGCCATCAGTGGGGGGGGCAGCGGGTTTGAAGCTTTCTTT.

The chain uses TRBV28 and TRBJ1-1; the D is unclear. Trimming took off 1 base at V and 11 bases at J, with 11 bases between the two ends. From germline, CDR1 is MDHEN and CDR2 SYDVKM. This CDR3 is 12 amino acids long. The DNA for the CDR3 is TGTGCCAGCAGTTTATATGCAGATGGGGCTTTCTTT. As protein: CASSLYADGAFF.

The gene calls are TRBV9 and TRBJ1-2; D is ambiguous. CDR1 and CDR2 from the germline V gene are SGDLS and YYNGEE. Between the trimmed V and J ends, which lost 1 base and 2 bases, there was a span of 12 bases. The CDR3 spans 15 residues. The CDR3 loop is CASSVNWTLNYGYTF. The CDR3 DNA follows: TGTGCCAGCAGCGTAAATTGGACTCTAAACTATGGCTACACCTTC.

V usage is TRBV7-9 and J usage is TRBJ1-4; 9 bases fit TRBD1. Germline V gene lookup returns CDR1 SEHNR and CDR2 FQNEAQ (reference sequence). The CDR3 runs 15 residues. V trimming: 1 base; J trimming: 7 bases; junction bases outside the gene matches: 4. The CDR3 DNA reads TGTGCCAGCAGCTTAGGGGGACAGGGCGGTGAAAAACTGTTTTTT. Amino acids: CASSLGGQGGEKLFF.

The chain uses TRBV6-1 and TRBJ2-2; the D is unclear. Germline V lookup: CDR1 MNHNS, CDR2 SASEGT. V shed 1 base and J shed 3 bases, with 6 bases lying between them. The CDR3 sequence is 14 residues long. This chain's CDR3 is CASSEGRYTGELFF. CDR3 nucleotides: TGTGCCAGCAGTGAAGGGAGATACACCGGGGAGCTGTTTTTT.

The genes are TRBV29-1 and TRBJ1-4; D may be TRBD1 (5 bases). The germline gives CDR1 SQVTM, CDR2 ANQGSEA. The CDR3 length is 13 residues. Trimming shortened V by 6 bases and J by 2 bases, and 10 bases separated the two germline ends. The CDR3 DNA follows: TGCAGCGTAAAGCGGGGGACTAATGAAAAACTGTTTTTT. This gives the protein CSVKRGTNEKLFF.

This chain links TRBV7-2 with TRBJ1-1, with 9 bases identical to TRBD1. CDR3 size: 13 residues. Germline lookup yields CDR1 SGHTA and CDR2 FQGNSA. V was pared by 5 bases and J by 5 bases, with 3 bases of the junction left unmatched. CDR3: CASSLGQGTEAFF. The CDR3, as DNA: TGTGCCAGCAGCCTAGGACAGGGGACTGAAGCTTTCTTT.

The V gene is TRBV30, the J gene TRBJ1-3; D may be TRBD1 (5 bases). CDR1 GTSNPN and CDR2 SVGIG come from the germline V gene (reference sequence). Trimming pared 4 bases from V and 0 bases from J, leaving 10 bases between. The CDR3 loop spans 14 amino acids. CDR3 bases: TGTGCCTGGAAACCGGACAACTCTGGAAACACCATATATTTT. Translation gives CAWKPDNSGNTIYF.

This clone was observed a handful of times. The chain couples TRBV5-4 to TRBJ1-4; 7 bases align to TRBD1. Germline loops: CDR1 SGHNT, CDR2 YYREEE (reference sequence). The CDR3 spans 14 residues. V dropped 0 bases and J dropped 8; count of bases not matched to a gene: 4. DNA for the CDR3: TGTGCCAGCAGCTTGGCGGGACAGTCCGAAAAACTGTTTTTT. Its protein is CASSLAGQSEKLFF. The variable domain in full, completed from reference TRBV5-4 and TRBJ1-4, reads ETGVTQSPTHLIKTRGQQVTLRCSSQSGHNTVSWYQQALGQGPQFIFQYYREEENGRGNFPPRFSGLQFPNYSSELNVNALELDDSALYLCASSLAGQSEKLFFGSGTQLSVL.

The chain combines TRBV4-3 with TRBJ1-2, with 12 bases fitting TRBD1. The trim removed 2 bases at V and 8 bases at J, leaving 9 bases unmatched. The CDR3 consists of 16 residues. Germline values: CDR1 LGHNA, CDR2 YSLEER. CDR3 region: CASSQSGQGATGGYTF. The CDR3 DNA sequence: TGCGCCAGCAGCCAATCGGGACAGGGGGCGACAGGCGGCTACACCTTC.

The V and J genes are TRBV6-6 and TRBJ1-1; D is ambiguous. CDR3 length: 12 residues. CDR1 is MNHNY, CDR2 SVGAGI, per germline (reference sequence). V was cut by 2 bases and J by 8 bases, with 9 bases left in between. The CDR3 DNA reads TGTGCCAGCAGTTACGGAACGCTGGAAGCTTTCTTT. It encodes CASSYGTLEAFF.